The 9 T cell receptor beta chains below come from one sample, sequenced in a study of T-cell memory formation after mild COVID-19. TCRdb passed the 5' RACE reads through MiXCR, listing each CDR3 protein once. The table has tens of thousands of distinct CDR3 sequences, around 7.3% seen once; the top ten hold roughly 1.5%. The sample taken for sequencing was PBMCs or a T cell subset sorted from them (not recorded which). These receptor sequences come from a man younger than 35 who had mild COVID-19 (a few samples of this study predate the infection). Cell type and time point are not known.

The sample holds a few counts of this clonotype. The CDR3 loop is CASSYTSGGALNTGELFF. CDR3 DNA sequence: TGTGCCAGCAGTTATACCAGCGGGGGGGCCTTGAACACCGGGGAGCTGTTTTTT. The rearrangement joins TRBV6-2 or TRBV6-3 to TRBJ2-2; 10 nucleotides line up with TRBD2. The CDR3 sequence is 18 residues long. The junction had 8 bases not matched to a gene; V was cut back by 3 bases and J by 1 base. The germline gives CDR1 MNHEY, CDR2 SVGEGT.

This clonotype was found a few times. The chain recombines TRBV12-3 or TRBV12-4 with TRBJ1-6, with a tentative D call TRBD1 (5 bases). V lost 7 bases to trimming and J lost 10 bases, with 14 bases between them. The CDR3 has 13 amino acids. The CDR3 DNA reads as TGTGCCAGCACCCAGGGACCGGGGTCACCCCTCCACTTT. It is translated as CASTQGPGSPLHF.

V gene TRBV11-1 combines with J gene TRBJ2-1, with D uncertain. V dropped 2 bases and J dropped 5 bases, with 7 bases sitting between them. The germline CDR1 and CDR2 sequences are SGHAT and FQDESV (reference sequence). The CDR3 is 13 amino acids. CDR3 sequence (DNA): TGTGCCAGCAGCTTATCCCTCAACAATGAGCAGTTCTTC. Translating it yields CASSLSLNNEQFF.

This clonotype was counted a few times. J is TRBJ2-5 and V is TRBV15; D is undetermined. Germline V lookup: CDR1 LNHNV, CDR2 YYDKDF (reference sequence). Trimming pared 0 bases from V and 7 bases from J, leaving 15 bases between. CDR3 length equals 15 residues. CDR3 DNA: TGTGCCACCAGCAGAGATGCCAGTCCCTCAGGGACCCAGTACTTC. Amino acids: CATSRDASPSGTQYF.

This clonotype was counted many times. V gene TRBV5-1 combines with J gene TRBJ2-1; tentative D call: TRBD2 (5 bases). The CDR3 is 16 amino acids. Trimming removed 4 bases from V and 3 bases from J, with 17 bases in between. The V gene's germline CDR1 is SGHRS and CDR2 YFSETQ. The CDR3 reads CASSPGPRGFYNEQFF. CDR3 DNA sequence: TGCGCCAGCAGCCCCGGTCCCCGAGGGTTCTACAATGAGCAGTTCTTC.

The chain combines TRBV24-1 with TRBJ2-1; D call uncertain. The V end was cut by 4 bases, the J end by 4 bases, with 10 bases between. The CDR3 extends over 14 amino acids. Germline V gene sequence: CDR1 KGHDR, CDR2 SFDVKD. The CDR3: CATSDPGPYNEQFF. The CDR3 DNA follows: TGTGCCACCAGTGACCCCGGACCGTACAATGAGCAGTTCTTC.

The sample holds many counts of this clonotype. V usage is TRBV4-3 and J usage is TRBJ2-7; D unclear. CDR3 length equals 13 residues. Germline CDR1 reads LGHNA; CDR2 reads YSLEER. The V end was cut by 1 base, the J end by 10 bases, with 14 bases between. The CDR3 loop is CASSQGAAASQYF. CDR3 bases: TGCGCCAGCAGCCAAGGGGCGGCCGCCAGCCAGTACTTC.

By proportion, this clonotype is medium-sized. This chain joins TRBV20-1 and TRBJ1-1, with D maybe TRBD1 (6 bases). V was cut by 3 bases and J by 2 bases, with 7 bases left in between. This CDR3 has 12 residues. Germline V CDR1 and CDR2: DFQATT, SNEGSKA (reference sequence). CDR3 nucleotides: TGCAGTGCTAGGACAGGTAACACTGAAGCTTTCTTT. This encodes CSARTGNTEAFF.

The table lists this clonotype with a few counts. The chain joins TRBV7-9 to TRBJ2-3; D tentatively reads TRBD1 or TRBD2 (6 bases each). Germline-derived CDR1 and CDR2 are SEHNR and FQNEAQ (reference sequence). V dropped 3 bases and J dropped 9 bases, with 13 bases sitting between them. This CDR3 is built from 13 residues. CDR3 loop: CASSFPGAGTQYF. The DNA for the CDR3 is TGTGCCAGCAGCTTTCCGGGGGCGGGGACGCAGTATTTT. Full variable domain (remainder filled in from reference TRBV7-9 and TRBJ2-3): DTGVSQNPRHKITKRGQNVTFRCDPISEHNRLYWYRQTLGQGPEFLTYFQNEAQLEKSRLLSDRFSAERPKGSFSTLEIQRTEQGDSAMYLCASSFPGAGTQYFGPGTRLTVL.